These T cell receptor beta chains were read from a single sample in a study of cytomegalovirus exposure and HLA in healthy donors. Profiled with immunoSEQ multiplex PCR; TCRdb holds only in-frame clones, not every one. The sample has about 120,000 clones, over 70% seen once. Material for sequencing was PBMCs. Source of these receptors: a man younger than 35 in good health and CMV-seropositive. CDR3s include the opening cysteine and the closing phenylalanine or tryptophan. The order of the fields is D gene, clone size, V gene, J gene, CDR3 protein, CDR3 DNA. D genes are given only for firm matches. Some rows have no size entry. The others give once, few or many, or a class for an expanded clone.

>TRBD1|once|TRBV18|TRBJ2-1
CASSPPGTGDAQFF
TGTGCCAGCTCGCCCCCCGGGACAGGGGACGCGCAGTTCTTC
>TRBD1|few|TRBV7-8|TRBJ1-3
CASSSGQDRGLSGNTIYF
TGTGCCAGCAGCTCAGGACAGGACAGGGGGTTATCTGGAAACACCATATATTTT
>.|.|TRBV27|TRBJ2-1
CASSLWSSYNEQFF
TGTGCCAGCAGTTTGTGGAGCTCCTACAATGAGCAGTTCTTC
>TRBD1|.|TRBV2|TRBJ1-2
CASSQWQGDYYGYTF
TGTGCCAGCAGTCAGTGGCAGGGGGATTACTATGGCTACACCTTC
>.|.|TRBV7-2|TRBJ2-7
CASSLGPAGPPYEQYF
TGTGCCAGCAGCTTAGGTCCGGCGGGGCCTCCCTACGAGCAGTACTTC
>.|few|TRBV4-1|TRBJ1-1
CASSQDRRANTEAFF
TGCGCCAGCAGCCAAGATAGGAGGGCAAACACTGAAGCTTTCTTT
>TRBD1|.|TRBV5-4|TRBJ1-3
CASSSERQGTGNTIYF
TGTGCCAGCAGCTCGGAGCGACAGGGAACAGGAAACACCATATATTTT
>.|.|TRBV7-9|TRBJ2-1
CASSSPPQQGYNEQFF
TGTGCCAGCAGCTCGCCTCCCCAACAGGGCTACAATGAGCAGTTCTTC
>TRBD2|few|TRBV19|TRBJ2-1
CASSMAGEYNEQFF
TGTGCCAGTAGTATGGCGGGAGAATACAATGAGCAGTTCTTC
>.|once|TRBV7-9|TRBJ2-7
CASSSGLYEQYF
TGTGCCAGCAGTTCAGGATTATACGAGCAGTACTTC
>.|.|TRBV30|TRBJ2-7
CAWGGGPHEQYF
TGTGCCTGGGGTGGAGGCCCCCACGAGCAGTACTTC
>TRBD2|.|TRBV18|TRBJ2-2
CASSPELAASTGELFF
TGTGCCAGCTCCCCAGAACTAGCGGCGTCCACCGGGGAGCTGTTTTTT
>TRBD1|.|TRBV7-9|TRBJ2-6
CASSSTDRAEANVLTF
TGTGCCAGCAGCTCCACCGACAGGGCGGAGGCCAACGTCCTGACTTTC
>.|.|TRBV27|TRBJ1-2
CASTPLGSAREENYGYTF
TGTGCCAGCACCCCCTTGGGGTCGGCGAGGGAGGAAAACTATGGCTACACCTTC
>TRBD1|.|TRBV5-6|TRBJ2-5
CASRALTTGTGAFVKTQYF
TGTGCCAGCAGAGCTTTAACCACCGGGACAGGGGCCTTTGTGAAGACCCAGTACTTC
>TRBD2|.|TRBV5-1|TRBJ2-2
CASSLDGRGTGELFF
TGCGCCAGCAGCTTGGACGGGAGGGGAACCGGGGAGCTGTTTTTT
>TRBD1|.|TRBV30|TRBJ1-2
CAWADRGEGYTF
TGTGCCTGGGCCGACAGGGGAGAGGGCTACACCTTC
>TRBD1|.|TRBV4-1|TRBJ1-2
CASSQDSIWTGVSPYGYTF
TGCGCCAGCAGCCAAGATTCTATCTGGACAGGGGTTTCCCCCTATGGCTACACCTTC
>.|once|TRBV5-1|TRBJ2-6
CASSSAGPGANVLTF
TGCGCCAGCAGCTCGGCAGGGCCCGGGGCCAACGTCCTGACTTTC
>TRBD1|.|TRBV7-9|TRBJ1-1
CASSIDRGGEAFF
TGTGCCAGCAGCATAGACAGGGGCGGTGAAGCTTTCTTT
>TRBD1|.|TRBV19|TRBJ1-4
CASSPLVWSSGGGNEKLFF
TGTGCCAGTAGCCCCCTGGTTTGGAGCTCAGGGGGCGGTAATGAAAAACTGTTTTTT
>.|few|TRBV6-6|TRBJ1-5
CASRTGFNQPQHF
TGTGCCAGCAGGACAGGCTTCAATCAGCCCCAGCATTTT
>.|few|TRBV9|TRBJ2-5
CASSVGGQETQYF
TGTGCCAGCAGCGTCGGAGGCCAAGAGACCCAGTACTTC
>TRBD1|.|TRBV23-1|TRBJ2-2
CASSQSQGSYTGELFF
TGCGCCAGCAGTCAATCACAGGGGTCTTACACCGGGGAGCTGTTTTTT
>TRBD1|once|TRBV11-2|TRBJ2-5
CASSPGTAQETQYF
TGTGCCAGCAGCCCGGGGACAGCCCAAGAGACCCAGTACTTC
>TRBD2|.|TRBV9|TRBJ2-7
CASSVLPGLHYEQYF
TGTGCCAGCAGCGTTTTACCGGGACTACACTACGAGCAGTACTTC
>.|.|TRBV6-6|TRBJ1-2
CASSLGYNYGYTF
TGTGCCAGCAGCCTAGGTTATAACTATGGCTACACCTTC
>TRBD2|.|TRBV6-6|TRBJ2-1
CASSPIAGGSYNEQFF
TGTGCCAGCAGTCCCATAGCGGGAGGTTCCTACAATGAGCAGTTCTTC
>TRBD1|.|TRBV2|TRBJ1-2
CASSQQGGWGYTF
TGTGCCAGCAGCCAACAGGGGGGATGGGGCTACACCTTC
>TRBD1|.|TRBV6-6|TRBJ2-7
CASSYTGGGNEQYF
TGTGCCAGCAGTTACACAGGGGGCGGGAACGAGCAGTACTTC
>TRBD1|.|TRBV7-2|TRBJ1-3
CASSLLRGSVSGNTIYF
TGTGCCAGCAGCTTACTCAGGGGGTCGGTCTCTGGAAACACCATATATTTT
>TRBD1|few|TRBV25-1|TRBJ1-1
CASSRTTGRTEAFF
TGTGCCAGCAGTCGTACGACAGGGAGGACTGAAGCTTTCTTT